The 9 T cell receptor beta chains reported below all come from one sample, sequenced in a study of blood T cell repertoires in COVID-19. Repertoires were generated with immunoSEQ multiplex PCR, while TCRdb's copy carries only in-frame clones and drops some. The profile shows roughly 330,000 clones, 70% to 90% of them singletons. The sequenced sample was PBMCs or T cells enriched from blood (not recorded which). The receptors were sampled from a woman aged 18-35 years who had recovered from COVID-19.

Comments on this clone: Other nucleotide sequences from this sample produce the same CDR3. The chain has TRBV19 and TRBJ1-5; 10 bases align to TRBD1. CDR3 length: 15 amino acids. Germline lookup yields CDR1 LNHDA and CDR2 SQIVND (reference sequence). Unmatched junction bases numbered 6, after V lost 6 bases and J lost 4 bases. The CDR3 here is CASSPGTGVNQPQHF. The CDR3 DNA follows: TGTGCCAGTAGCCCCGGGACAGGGGTGAATCAGCCCCAGCATTTT.

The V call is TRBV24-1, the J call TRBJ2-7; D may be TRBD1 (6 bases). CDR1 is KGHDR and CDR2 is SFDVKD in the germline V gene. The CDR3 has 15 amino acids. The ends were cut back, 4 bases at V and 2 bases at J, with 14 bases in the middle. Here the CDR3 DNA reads TGTGCCACCAGTGACAAGGGGGACGGAACCTACGAGCAGTACTTC. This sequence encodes CATSDKGDGTYEQYF.

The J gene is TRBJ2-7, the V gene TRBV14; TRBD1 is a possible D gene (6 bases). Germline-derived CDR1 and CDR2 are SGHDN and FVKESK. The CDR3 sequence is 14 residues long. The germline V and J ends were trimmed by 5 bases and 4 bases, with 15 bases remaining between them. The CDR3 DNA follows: TGTGCCAGCAGCGGTGTGACAGGTATTTACGAGCAGTACTTC. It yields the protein CASSGVTGIYEQYF. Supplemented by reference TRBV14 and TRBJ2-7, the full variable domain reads EAGVTQFPSHSVIEKGQTVTLRCDPISGHDNLYWYRRVMGKEIKFLLHFVKESKQDESGMPNNRFLAERTGGTYSTLKVQPAELEDSGVYFCASSGVTGIYEQYFGPGTRLTVT.

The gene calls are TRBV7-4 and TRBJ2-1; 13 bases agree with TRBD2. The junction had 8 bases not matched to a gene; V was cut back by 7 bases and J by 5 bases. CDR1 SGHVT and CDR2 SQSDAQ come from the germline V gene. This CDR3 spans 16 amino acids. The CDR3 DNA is TGTGCCAGCATCGTAATCGGGACTAGCGGGAACAATGAGCAGTTCTTC. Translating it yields CASIVIGTSGNNEQFF.

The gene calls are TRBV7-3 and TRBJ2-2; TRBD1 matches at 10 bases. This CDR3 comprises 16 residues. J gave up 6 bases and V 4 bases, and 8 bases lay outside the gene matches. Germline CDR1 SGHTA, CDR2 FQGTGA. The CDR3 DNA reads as TGTGCCAGCAGCTACATGGGGGACAGGGGAGCCGGGGAGCTGTTTTTT. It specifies CASSYMGDRGAGELFF.

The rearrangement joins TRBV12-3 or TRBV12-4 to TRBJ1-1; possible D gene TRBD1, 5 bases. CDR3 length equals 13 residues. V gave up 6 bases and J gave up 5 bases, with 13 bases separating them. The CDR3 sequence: CASRIGGGTEAFF. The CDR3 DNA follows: TGTGCCAGCAGAATTGGGGGAGGGACTGAAGCTTTCTTT.

For the CDR3, the DNA is TGTGCCAGCTCGCTATACAGGGCTCGGGGATACACCGGGGAGCTGTTTTTT. This gives the protein CASSLYRARGYTGELFF. V is TRBV18 and J is TRBJ2-2; a possible D gene is TRBD1 (6 bases). The germline V and J ends were trimmed by 6 bases and 3 bases, with 20 bases remaining between them. From germline, CDR1 is KGHSH and CDR2 LQKENI. This CDR3 has 17 residues. The full variable domain, in which reference TRBV18 and TRBJ2-2 provide the parts outside the CDR3, is NAGVMQNPRHLVRRRGQEARLRCSPMKGHSHVYWYRQLPEEGLKFMVYLQKENIIDESGMPKERFSAEFPKEGPSILRIQQVVRGDSAAYFCASSLYRARGYTGELFFGEGSRLTVL.

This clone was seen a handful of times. The CDR3 region is CASSWGRGYEQYF. The CDR3 DNA reads as TGTGCCAGCTCTTGGGGGAGGGGATACGAGCAGTACTTC. The chain employs TRBV18 and TRBJ2-7; 7 bases match TRBD2. From germline, CDR1 is KGHSH and CDR2 LQKENI. This CDR3 contains 13 residues. V was pared by 6 bases and J by 4 bases, with 6 bases of the junction left unmatched.

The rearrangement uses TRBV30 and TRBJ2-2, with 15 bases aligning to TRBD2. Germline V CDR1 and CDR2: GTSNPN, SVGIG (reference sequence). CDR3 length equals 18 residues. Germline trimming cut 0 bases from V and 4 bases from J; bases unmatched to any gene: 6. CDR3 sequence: CAWSVLRTSGRATGELFF. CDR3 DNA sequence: TGTGCCTGGAGTGTATTACGGACTAGCGGGAGGGCCACCGGGGAGCTGTTTTTT.